Included here is one T cell receptor beta chain sequence, with context. The antigen is undetermined. At one end, the junction sequence differs from germline, possibly due to a read error. Libraries were prepared by immunoSEQ multiplex PCR; TCRdb keeps only in-frame clonotypes and omits some of them. The sample includes 150,000 or so clones, about 82% seen only once; the top ten take around 2%. The data originate from a study of cytomegalovirus exposure and HLA in healthy donors. This CDR3 spans 18 amino acids. Germline V CDR1 and CDR2: SGHTA, FQGNSA. Study-level findings and limits: Some public TCRs appeared in many individuals, while most sequences were rare. Among the CMV-associated chains, three were confirmed in vitro as specific for CMV antigens.

The sample taken for sequencing was PBMCs. This clonotype was sampled from a man under 40 in good health and CMV-seropositive. The chain joins TRBV7-2 to TRBJ1-5; 7 bases map to TRBD1. As DNA, the CDR3 is TGTGCCAGCAGCGTAGCATCCGACAGGGTATATAGCAATCAGCCCCAGCATTTT. Its translation is CASSVASDRVYSNQPQHF.